This T cell receptor beta chain comes out of a study of human CD8 memory T cell subsets. The CDR3 runs to 12 residues. CDR1 is SNHLY and CDR2 is FYNNEI in the germline V gene. TCR beta was sequenced from UMI-tagged 5' RACE libraries. For each CDR3 protein, TCRdb gives one entry from its re-call of the 5' RACE reads, without DNA. The sample has about 17,000 distinct CDR3 sequences. This receptor was identified in a human donor in good health. The rearrangement joins TRBV2 to TRBJ1-1. Material: CD8+ T cells from PBMCs. CDR3 protein: CASSEDSREAFF.